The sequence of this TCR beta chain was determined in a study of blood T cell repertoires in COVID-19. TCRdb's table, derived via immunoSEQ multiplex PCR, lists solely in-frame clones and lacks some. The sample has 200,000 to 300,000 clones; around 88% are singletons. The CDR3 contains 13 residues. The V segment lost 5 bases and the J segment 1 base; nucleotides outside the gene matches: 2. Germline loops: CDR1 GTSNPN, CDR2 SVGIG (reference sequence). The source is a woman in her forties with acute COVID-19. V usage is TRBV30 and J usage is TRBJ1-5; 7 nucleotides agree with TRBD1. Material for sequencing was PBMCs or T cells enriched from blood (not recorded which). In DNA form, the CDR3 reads TGTGCCTGGGGGGACAGAAGCAATCAGCCCCAGCATTTT. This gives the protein CAWGDRSNQPQHF.